The subject of this entry is one TCR beta chain. The antigen remains undetermined. This sample is part of a study of OX40 agonist ivuxolimab in advanced cancers. Study findings and constraints: Mean expanded clone counts were higher in CD8+ than CD4+ T cells.

The assay was immunoSEQ multiplex PCR, and TCRdb's table has in-frame clones only and misses some. The sample holds around 98,000 clones, 87% seen once. J lost 4 bases, V lost 5 bases, and 11 bases had no gene match. This CDR3 is built from 15 residues. Per germline, CDR1 MRHNA and CDR2 SNTAGT. This sequence was found in an adult with an advanced solid tumor such as melanoma, head and neck, liver or kidney cancer. The V gene is TRBV6-4, the J gene TRBJ2-7; 7 nucleotides match TRBD2. The sample in question was CD4+ or CD8+ T cells sorted from blood, obtained in a trial of the OX40 agonist ivuxolimab. CDR3 nucleotide sequence: TGTGCCAGCAGTCTTAGGAGCGGGGACCGTTACGAGCAGTACTTC. As protein: CASSLRSGDRYEQYF.